The 31 T cell receptor beta chains in this list originate from one sample, sequenced in a study of tumor-infiltrating lymphocytes in localized non-small cell lung cancer. Some clones are missing from TCRdb's copy, which holds only in-frame ones; the method was immunoSEQ multiplex PCR. The repertoire holds some 29,000 clones, with roughly 88% as singletons. The sample comprised lung tumor tissue. These receptors came from a human donor with non-small cell lung cancer.

This clone occurred a few times. This rearrangement joins TRBV13 to TRBJ1-6, with a weak D call TRBD1 (5 bases). The CDR3 totals 14 residues. CDR1 and CDR2 from the germline V gene are PRHDT and FYEKMQ (reference sequence). V gave up 5 bases and J gave up 3 bases, with 8 bases separating them. CDR3 coding DNA: TGTGCCAGCAGCAGGGACCTCTATAATTCACCCCTCCACTTT. Protein sequence: CASSRDLYNSPLHF.

CDR3 in amino acids: CASSLEVGGVLTADEQYF. CDR3 nucleotides: TGTGCCAGCAGCTTGGAGGTCGGCGGGGTCTTGACCGCGGACGAGCAGTACTTC. The chain links TRBV5-5 to TRBJ2-7; D possibly corresponds to TRBD2 (6 bases). Germline V CDR1 and CDR2: SGHKS, YYEKEE (reference sequence). Between the trimmed V and J ends, which lost 0 bases and 5 bases, there was a span of 24 bases. CDR3 length equals 18 residues.

The chain has TRBV5-1 and TRBJ2-1; no reliable D call. The germline V gene has CDR1 SGHRS and CDR2 YFSETQ. Trimming shortened V by 1 base and J by 13 bases, and 12 bases separated the two germline ends. This CDR3 spans 12 amino acids. This CDR3 reads CASSLRPGEQFF. In DNA, the CDR3 is TGCGCCAGCAGCTTGCGACCGGGTGAACAGTTCTTC.

V is TRBV9 and J is TRBJ2-3; TRBD2 matches at 10 bases. V lost 1 base and J lost 5; bases outside the gene matches: 4. CDR3 size: 15 residues. Germline assignment: CDR1 SGDLS and CDR2 YYNGEE. CDR3 residues: CASSVLAGVGDTQYF. The CDR3 bases are TGTGCCAGCAGCGTACTAGCGGGGGTTGGAGATACGCAGTATTTT.

This clone has just one count. The chain has TRBV5-1 and TRBJ2-4, with a tentative D call TRBD2 (6 bases). With 0 bases removed from V and 0 bases from J, the gap between germline ends came to 10 bases. Germline values: CDR1 SGHRS, CDR2 YFSETQ. The CDR3 is 16 amino acids. The CDR3 DNA reads TGCGCCAGCAGCTTGGAACCGGGACTAGCCAAAAACATTCAGTACTTC. Its translation is CASSLEPGLAKNIQYF.

The chain is built from TRBV5-1 and TRBJ1-4; the match to TRBD1 covers 8 bases. J was trimmed by 7 bases and V by 5 bases; bases with no gene match: 4. The CDR3 extends over 13 amino acids. Germline loops: CDR1 SGHRS, CDR2 YFSETQ. DNA for the CDR3: TGCGCCAGCAGGCCTGGACAGGGTGAAAAACTGTTTTTT. Protein product: CASRPGQGEKLFF.

This clone appeared a few times. The chain combines TRBV27 with TRBJ2-7, with no clear D. Germline CDR1 MNHEY, CDR2 SMNVEV (reference sequence). Trimming removed 3 bases from V and 0 bases from J, with 6 bases in between. CDR3 length: 13 amino acids. The CDR3 DNA reads as TGTGCCAGCAGTTTGACGCTCTCCTACGAGCAGTACTTC. Translation gives CASSLTLSYEQYF.

This clone came up a few times. CDR3 region: CASSWTGRVDGYTF. The CDR3 DNA reads as TGTGCCAGCAGCTGGACAGGAAGGGTAGATGGCTACACCTTC. The V and J genes are TRBV14 and TRBJ1-2, with TRBD1 matching 7 bases. This CDR3 region has 14 residues. Germline trimming cut 5 bases from V and 6 bases from J; bases unmatched to any gene: 9. CDR1 SGHDN and CDR2 FVKESK come from the germline V gene.

The rearrangement uses TRBV7-2 and TRBJ1-2; D possibly corresponds to TRBD1 (6 bases). V was shortened by 5 bases and J by 0 bases, with 13 bases between the two germline ends. Germline V gene sequence: CDR1 SGHTA, CDR2 FQGNSA. The CDR3 sequence is 15 residues long. The CDR3 sequence: CASSVQGSANYGYTF. The CDR3 region has the DNA TGTGCCAGCAGCGTTCAGGGGTCAGCTAACTATGGCTACACCTTC.

The chain links TRBV7-2 to TRBJ1-1; D uncertain. The germline gives CDR1 SGHTA, CDR2 FQGNSA. V was trimmed by 6 bases and J by 1 base, leaving 21 bases between them. This CDR3 region has 17 residues. Written as DNA, the CDR3 is TGTGCCAGCAGTCCCGGGCCTAACAAAAGACCGAACACTGAAGCTTTCTTT. Its protein is CASSPGPNKRPNTEAFF.

The chain employs TRBV4-1 and TRBJ1-4; D is unresolved. The CDR3 has 13 amino acids. Germline CDR1 MGHRA, CDR2 YSYEKL. Trimming pared 3 bases from V and 10 bases from J, leaving 12 bases between. In nucleotides, the CDR3 is TGCGCCAGCAGCCAGCTCCGGCTGGCAAAACTGTTTTTT. This encodes CASSQLRLAKLFF.

V usage is TRBV11-1 and J usage is TRBJ1-6, with 9 bases aligning to TRBD1. The ends lost 6 bases at V and 10 bases at J; junction bases unmatched: 16. Germline-derived CDR1 and CDR2 are SGHAT and FQDESV (reference sequence). CDR3 length equals 17 residues. This chain's CDR3 is CASRHLRSGTGNSPLHF. In DNA, the CDR3 is TGTGCCAGCAGACACCTCCGTTCCGGGACAGGGAACTCACCCCTCCACTTT.

The V gene is TRBV7-8, the J gene TRBJ1-3; D gene uncertain. The V gene's germline CDR1 is SGHVS and CDR2 FQNEAQ. V lost 1 base to trimming and J lost 0 bases, with 10 bases between them. The CDR3 runs 16 residues. The CDR3 DNA is TGTGCCAGCAGCTTAGGTTCTCAGATCTCTGGAAACACCATATATTTT. It encodes CASSLGSQISGNTIYF.

This clone was counted a single time. The rearrangement joins TRBV18 to TRBJ2-5; D call uncertain. The CDR3 totals 12 residues. Germline V gene lookup returns CDR1 KGHSH and CDR2 LQKENI. V was trimmed by 0 bases and J by 4 bases, leaving 3 bases between them. The CDR3 DNA follows: TGTGCCAGCTCACCACCGCTAGAGACCCAGTACTTC. As protein: CASSPPLETQYF.

Here the CDR3 DNA reads TGTGCCAGCTCACCACCGAATTCGGGCAGCCTCAATGAGCAGTTCTTC. Protein product: CASSPPNSGSLNEQFF. This rearrangement joins TRBV18 to TRBJ2-1; D uncertain. The CDR3 sequence is 16 residues long. V shed 0 bases and J shed 6 bases, with 15 bases lying between them. CDR1 is KGHSH and CDR2 is LQKENI in the germline V gene.

V is TRBV19 and J is TRBJ2-7; TRBD1 aligns across 7 bases. The J segment lost 3 bases and the V segment lost 5 bases, leaving 4 bases of the junction unmatched. In germline, CDR1 is LNHDA, CDR2 SQIVND (reference sequence). CDR3 length: 13 residues. The CDR3: CASSAGQDYEQYF. For the CDR3, the DNA is TGTGCCAGTAGTGCCGGACAGGACTACGAGCAGTACTTC. Full variable domain (missing parts from reference TRBV19 and TRBJ2-7): DGGITQSPKYLFRKEGQNVTLSCEQNLNHDAMYWYRQDPGQGLRLIYYSQIVNDFQKGDIAEGYSVSREKKESFPLTVTSAQKNPTAFYLCASSAGQDYEQYFGPGTRLTVT.

This chain links TRBV5-1 with TRBJ2-6; D remains ambiguous. Deletions cut 0 bases from V and 4 bases from J, with 8 bases between. Germline loops: CDR1 SGHRS, CDR2 YFSETQ. This CDR3 comprises 15 residues. DNA of the CDR3: TGCGCCAGCAGCTTGGCCCGCGGAGGGGCCAACGTCCTGACTTTC. Protein: CASSLARGGANVLTF.

A few counts support this clone. V is TRBV18 and J is TRBJ2-1; 8 bases line up with TRBD2. CDR3 size: 15 residues. Germline CDR1 and CDR2: KGHSH and LQKENI. V lost 2 bases and J lost 0; bases outside the gene matches: 0. CDR3 loop: CASSPAGGSYNEQFF. CDR3 nucleotides: TGTGCCAGCTCACCAGCGGGGGGCTCCTACAATGAGCAGTTCTTC.

The gene calls are TRBV9 and TRBJ2-3; 11 bases are a match to TRBD2. J gave up 3 bases and V 1 base, and 7 bases lay outside the gene matches. The CDR3 is 17 amino acids. Looked up from germline, CDR1 is SGDLS and CDR2 is YYNGEE. CDR3 amino acids: CASSVTLAGGGTDTQYF. Here the CDR3 DNA reads TGTGCCAGCAGCGTAACGCTAGCGGGGGGCGGAACAGATACGCAGTATTTT. Full variable domain (remainder filled in from reference TRBV9 and TRBJ2-3): DSGVTQTPKHLITATGQRVTLRCSPRSGDLSVYWYQQSLDQGLQFLIQYYNGEERAKGNILERFSAQQFPDLHSELNLSSLELGDSALYFCASSVTLAGGGTDTQYFGPGTRLTVL.

This clone was seen a single time. V gene TRBV30 combines with J gene TRBJ2-5, with 8 bases aligning to TRBD2. Unmatched junction bases numbered 4, after V lost 0 bases and J lost 4 bases. Germline loops: CDR1 GTSNPN, CDR2 SVGIG (reference sequence). The CDR3 is made up of 14 amino acids. The CDR3 reads CAWSVPGGGETQYF. The CDR3 nucleotides are TGTGCCTGGAGTGTACCGGGAGGGGGAGAGACCCAGTACTTC.

In nucleotides, the CDR3 is TGTGCCAGCAGCCCGACCCAGAGAGCTAACTATGGCTACACCTTC. It specifies CASSPTQRANYGYTF. J is TRBJ1-2 and V is TRBV7-9; D gene uncertain. Germline assignment: CDR1 SEHNR and CDR2 FQNEAQ (reference sequence). Between the trimmed V and J ends, which lost 5 bases and 0 bases, there was a span of 13 bases. This CDR3 is built from 15 residues.

The chain recombines TRBV5-6 with TRBJ2-5, with TRBD1 as a possible D gene (6 bases). Germline CDR1 reads SGHDT; CDR2 reads YYEEEE. V dropped 6 bases and J dropped 5 bases, with 14 bases sitting between them. The CDR3 has 13 amino acids. CDR3 coding DNA: TGTGCCAGCACCCTGGGACAAAGGGAGACCCAGTACTTC. Translated: CASTLGQRETQYF.

The chain has TRBV5-1 and TRBJ2-3, with 8 positions matching TRBD1. CDR3 size: 14 residues. V lost 3 bases, J lost 5 bases, and 5 bases stayed unmatched. The V gene's germline CDR1 is SGHRS and CDR2 YFSETQ. The CDR3 is CASSWTGRGDTQYF. The CDR3 DNA reads TGCGCCAGCAGCTGGACAGGGCGCGGAGATACGCAGTATTTT.

This rearrangement joins TRBV14 to TRBJ2-2; a weak D match, TRBD1 (6 bases). Germline CDR1 reads SGHDN; CDR2 reads FVKESK. The germline V and J ends were trimmed by 1 base and 4 bases, with 10 bases remaining between them. The CDR3 is 15 residues long. The CDR3 DNA reads as TGTGCCAGCAGCCAAGGGGGACACTTCACCGGGGAGCTGTTTTTT. Translation gives CASSQGGHFTGELFF.

The rearrangement uses TRBV12-5 and TRBJ1-6, with 9 bases lining up with TRBD1. The CDR3 loop spans 15 amino acids. Germline-derived CDR1 and CDR2 are LGHNT and FRNRAP. J was trimmed by 7 bases and V by 7 bases; bases with no gene match: 8. The CDR3 nucleotides are TGTGCTAGTGCCTCCGGGACAGGGACGAATTCACCCCTCCACTTT. This sequence encodes CASASGTGTNSPLHF.

The chain joins TRBV7-2 to TRBJ1-2; D is perhaps TRBD1 (6 bases). Trimming left V 1 base short and J 5 bases short, with 20 bases between. The CDR3 has 17 amino acids. CDR1 and CDR2 from the germline V gene are SGHTA and FQGNSA. CDR3 coding DNA: TGTGCCAGCAGCTTAGGTGCCGGGACAATGGACAAATATGGCTACACCTTC. Encoded protein: CASSLGAGTMDKYGYTF.

The chain recombines TRBV25-1 with TRBJ1-1; D is undetermined. The V end was cut by 6 bases, the J end by 0 bases, with 8 bases between. CDR1 and CDR2 (germline): MGHDK, SYGVNS. The CDR3 has 13 residues. CDR3: CASRRNLNTEAFF. CDR3 coding DNA: TGTGCCAGCAGGCGGAACTTGAACACTGAAGCTTTCTTT.

This rearrangement joins TRBV5-5 to TRBJ2-5; the D call may be TRBD1 or TRBD2 (6 bases each). Deletions cut 0 bases from V and 5 bases from J, with 11 bases between. This CDR3 has 14 amino acids. Per the germline V gene, CDR1 is SGHKS and CDR2 is YYEKEE (reference sequence). Written as DNA, the CDR3 is TGTGCCAGCAGCTTGGCAGGGGCGGGGGAGACCCAGTACTTC. This encodes CASSLAGAGETQYF.

Here the CDR3 reads CASSASLPGRNTIYF. The CDR3 region has the DNA TGTGCCAGCAGTGCTTCCCTACCCGGGAGAAACACCATATATTTT. The chain uses TRBV6-5 and TRBJ1-3; D gene uncertain. V lost 5 bases and J 5 bases, leaving 16 bases between the germline ends. Germline V gene sequence: CDR1 MNHEY, CDR2 SVGAGI. This CDR3 contains 15 residues.

V gene TRBV4-1 combines with J gene TRBJ1-2; D unresolved. The length of the CDR3 is 15 residues. From germline, CDR1 is MGHRA and CDR2 YSYEKL. V shed 0 bases and J shed 4 bases, with 12 bases lying between them. For the CDR3, the DNA is TGCGCCAGCAGCCAAGATCTCTCGGGAAGCTATGGCTACACCTTC. It specifies CASSQDLSGSYGYTF.

The V gene is TRBV4-3, the J gene TRBJ2-5, with 12 positions matching TRBD2. Trimming cost V 1 base and J 5 bases; bases outside gene matches: 2. From germline, CDR1 is LGHNA and CDR2 YSLEER. This CDR3 comprises 15 residues. The CDR3 loop reads CASSQGLAGVETQYF. Written as DNA, the CDR3 is TGCGCCAGCAGCCAAGGACTAGCGGGGGTTGAGACCCAGTACTTC.